The 3 T cell receptor beta chains below come from one sample, sequenced in a study of glioma-infiltrating T cells after dendritic cell vaccination. The repertoire was sequenced with immunoSEQ multiplex PCR; TCRdb's copy has only in-frame clones and lacks some. The top ten hold over 9% of the sample, which has about 64,000 clones, more than 75% seen once. The sequences come from blood, collected before dendritic cell vaccination. The source of these receptors is a human donor with glioblastoma.

This chain connects TRBV10-3 to TRBJ2-3, with a possible D match to TRBD2 (7 bases). The CDR3 loop spans 15 amino acids. Germline CDR1 reads ENHRY; CDR2 reads SYGVKD. The V end was cut by 4 bases, the J end by 2 bases, with 13 bases between. The CDR3 loop reads CAISGAGGPTDTQYF. CDR3 bases: TGTGCCATCAGTGGGGCCGGGGGGCCCACAGATACGCAGTATTTT.

The V and J genes are TRBV5-6 and TRBJ2-2; TRBD2 matches 8 bases. The CDR3 runs to 17 residues. J gave up 4 bases and V 1 base, and 9 bases lay outside the gene matches. The germline CDR1 and CDR2 sequences are SGHDT and YYEEEE. As DNA, the CDR3 is TGTGCCAGCAGCTTGAGTAATCACGCGGGAGGCACCGGGGAGCTGTTTTTT. This sequence encodes CASSLSNHAGGTGELFF. Full variable domain (rest looked up from reference TRBV5-6 and TRBJ2-2): DAGVTQSPTHLIKTRGQQVTLRCSPKSGHDTVSWYQQALGQGPQFIFQYYEEEERQRGNFPDRFSGHQFPNYSSELNVNALLLGDSALYLCASSLSNHAGGTGELFFGEGSRLTVL.

On this clone: Other DNA sequences from this sample encode an identical CDR3 as well. CDR3 sequence: CASSLGVGQGSSYEQYF. The CDR3 DNA follows: TGTGCCAGCAGCTTAGGGGTCGGACAGGGAAGCTCCTACGAGCAGTACTTC. V is TRBV7-6 and J is TRBJ2-7; 8 nucleotides agree with TRBD1. V was clipped by 1 base and J by 0 bases; unmatched bases: 8. The CDR3 covers 17 residues. From germline, CDR1 is SGHVS and CDR2 FNYEAQ.